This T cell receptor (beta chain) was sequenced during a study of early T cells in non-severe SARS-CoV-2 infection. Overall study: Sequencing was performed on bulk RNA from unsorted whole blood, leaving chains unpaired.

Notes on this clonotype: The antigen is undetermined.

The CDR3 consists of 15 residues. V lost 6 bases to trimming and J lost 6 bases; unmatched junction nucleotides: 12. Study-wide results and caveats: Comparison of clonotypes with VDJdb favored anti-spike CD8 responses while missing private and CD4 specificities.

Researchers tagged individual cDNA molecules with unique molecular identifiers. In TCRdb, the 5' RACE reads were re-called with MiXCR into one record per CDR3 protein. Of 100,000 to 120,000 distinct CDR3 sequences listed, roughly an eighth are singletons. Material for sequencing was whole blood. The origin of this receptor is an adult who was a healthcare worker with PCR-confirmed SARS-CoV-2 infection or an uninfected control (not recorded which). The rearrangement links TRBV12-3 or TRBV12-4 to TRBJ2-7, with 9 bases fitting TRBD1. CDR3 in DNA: TGTGCCAGCAGCCCCTCCGGGACAGGGTATGGCGAGCAGTACTTC. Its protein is CASSPSGTGYGEQYF.